This TCR beta chain was retrieved from a study of blood T cells in healthy people across ages. This clonotype was picked up many times. Germline V gene lookup returns CDR1 DFQATT and CDR2 SNEGSKA (reference sequence). The CDR3 totals 15 residues. The V end lost 6 bases, the J end lost 1 base, and 18 bases lay between the germline ends. The second PCR ran roughly 6 to 11 cycles with a sample-barcoded 5' primer and J-beta primers. One entry per CDR3 protein results from TCRdb running MiXCR on the 5' RACE reads. This sample has fewer than 800,000 distinct CDR3 sequences, with about 32% found just once. The sequencing sample was made of blood. The source is an elderly woman in good health. This chain uses TRBV20-1 with TRBJ2-5, with D perhaps TRBD2 (6 bases). The DNA for the CDR3 is TGCAGTGCAAACCCGGGGGTGGGTCTCCAAGAGACCCAGTACTTC. The encoded protein is CSANPGVGLQETQYF.